These 7 T cell receptor beta chains came from one sample sequenced in a study of Ad26.COV2.S vaccination and SARS-CoV-2 variants. Treatment specified: around 19 received Ad26.COV2.S at low or high dose, single or two shots; 5 received placebo; per-sample allocation not given. Samples analyzed were those drawn on day 63 after the first vaccine or placebo injection. Produced via immunoSEQ multiplex PCR; TCRdb's table is partial and in-frame only. The sample carries 350,000 to 400,000 clones, about nine tenths recorded once. The sequencing here drew on peripheral blood, taken in a trial of Ad26.COV2.S vaccine versus placebo. The receptor source for this set is a person between 18 and 59 years old who received the Ad26.COV2.S COVID-19 vaccine or a placebo.

The rearrangement joins TRBV6-1 to TRBJ1-4; D may be TRBD1 (5 bases). CDR3 length: 15 residues. V lost 3 bases to trimming and J lost 2 bases, with 10 bases between them. Per the germline V gene, CDR1 is MNHNS and CDR2 is SASEGT. Here the CDR3 DNA reads TGTGCCAGCAGTGATGGACATATGACTAATGAAAAACTGTTTTTT. Amino acids: CASSDGHMTNEKLFF.

V usage is TRBV12-3 or TRBV12-4 and J usage is TRBJ2-5; D is uncertain. The CDR3 consists of 13 residues. Trimming cost V 3 bases and J 3 bases, with 8 bases left between them. The CDR3 nucleotides are TGTGCCAGCAGTTTTTCAAGGAAAGAGACCCAGTACTTC. It is translated as CASSFSRKETQYF.

The J gene is TRBJ2-6, the V gene TRBV19, with D possibly matching TRBD2 (6 bases). This CDR3 has 15 residues. Trimming pared 7 bases from V and 2 bases from J, leaving 12 bases between. CDR1 LNHDA and CDR2 SQIVND come from the germline V gene (reference sequence). CDR3 region: CASKEGSPGANVLTF. In DNA, the CDR3 is TGTGCCAGTAAGGAGGGTTCCCCTGGGGCCAACGTCCTGACTTTC. The full variable domain, its missing parts supplied by reference TRBV19 and TRBJ2-6, is DGGITQSPKYLFRKEGQNVTLSCEQNLNHDAMYWYRQDPGQGLRLIYYSQIVNDFQKGDIAEGYSVSREKKESFPLTVTSAQKNPTAFYLCASKEGSPGANVLTFGAGSRLTVL.

This rearrangement joins TRBV24-1 to TRBJ2-3; D is unclear. Germline V gives CDR1 KGHDR, CDR2 SFDVKD. V was clipped by 6 bases and J by 9 bases, with 9 bases between them. The CDR3 spans 11 residues. CDR3 residues: CATSNLQTQYF. The CDR3 region has the DNA TGTGCCACCAGTAACCTCCAGACGCAGTATTTT.

This chain uses TRBV5-1 with TRBJ2-1; the D gene is possibly TRBD1 (5 bases). V was trimmed by 4 bases and J by 7 bases, leaving 15 bases between them. Germline V gene lookup returns CDR1 SGHRS and CDR2 YFSETQ. This CDR3 is 14 amino acids long. As DNA, the CDR3 is TGCGCCAGCAGCCTCCCAAACAGGCCAAATGAGCAGTTCTTC. It yields the protein CASSLPNRPNEQFF.

CDR3 coding DNA: TGTGCCAGCAGGTTACAGGGGACGGTGACTGAAGCTTTCTTT. This encodes CASRLQGTVTEAFF. The J gene is TRBJ1-1, the V gene TRBV6-5; 7 bases align to TRBD1. The V segment lost 6 bases and the J segment 5 bases; nucleotides outside the gene matches: 9. The CDR3 covers 14 residues. CDR1 is MNHEY and CDR2 is SVGAGI in the germline V gene.

This clone was observed a few times. This chain joins TRBV5-4 and TRBJ2-2; TRBD1 agrees at 7 bases. CDR1 and CDR2 (germline): SGHNT, YYREEE (reference sequence). This CDR3 comprises 14 residues. V dropped 4 bases and J dropped 7; count of bases not matched to a gene: 7. Written as DNA, the CDR3 is TGTGCCAGCAGCGCGGACCAGGGGGTCGGGGAGCTGTTTTTT. Translation gives CASSADQGVGELFF. Using reference TRBV5-4 and TRBJ2-2 for the parts outside the CDR3, the full variable domain is ETGVTQSPTHLIKTRGQQVTLRCSSQSGHNTVSWYQQALGQGPQFIFQYYREEENGRGNFPPRFSGLQFPNYSSELNVNALELDDSALYLCASSADQGVGELFFGEGSRLTVL.